The 8 T cell receptor beta chains below come from one sample, sequenced in a study of blood T cell repertoires in COVID-19. The table came from immunoSEQ multiplex PCR; TCRdb's copy has only in-frame clones and leaves some out. The sample records under 200,000 clones, over 80% being singletons. What was sequenced was peripheral blood. The receptors here all came from a woman aged 40 to 49 with acute or convalescent COVID-19.

The gene calls are TRBV9 and TRBJ2-7, with 7 bases matching TRBD2. Looked up from germline, CDR1 is SGDLS and CDR2 is YYNGEE. After removal of 3 bases from V and 3 bases from J, the junction contained 9 bases not matched to a gene. CDR3 length: 15 residues. The CDR3: CASSAGGLAFYEQYF. Written as DNA, the CDR3 is TGTGCCAGCAGCGCGGGGGGTCTAGCGTTCTACGAGCAGTACTTC. The variable domain in full, with the rest retrieved from reference TRBV9 and TRBJ2-7, is DSGVTQTPKHLITATGQRVTLRCSPRSGDLSVYWYQQSLDQGLQFLIQYYNGEERAKGNILERFSAQQFPDLHSELNLSSLELGDSALYFCASSAGGLAFYEQYFGPGTRLTVT.

The rearrangement uses TRBV7-3 and TRBJ2-1, with D maybe TRBD2 (5 bases). Per the germline V gene, CDR1 is SGHTA and CDR2 is FQGTGA. The V and J ends lost 5 bases and 3 bases respectively, with 17 bases between them. The CDR3 covers 16 residues. The CDR3 coding sequence is TGTGCCAGCAGCCCAATGTCTAGCTCCCTCTACAATGAGCAGTTCTTC. Protein sequence: CASSPMSSSLYNEQFF.

A remark on this clone: The junction departs from the called germline gene at one end, perhaps through a read error. This sequence joins TRBV30 and TRBJ2-7; 7 bases are a match to TRBD1. The CDR3 runs 16 residues. Germline values: CDR1 GTSNPN, CDR2 SVGIG (reference sequence). This CDR3 is CAWSPNLGTAAYEQHF. CDR3 sequence (DNA): TGTGCCTGGAGTCCTAACCTCGGGACAGCAGCCTACGAGCAGCACTTC.

The chain links TRBV24-1 to TRBJ1-1, with D uncertain. Germline values: CDR1 KGHDR, CDR2 SFDVKD. The CDR3 covers 13 residues. Trimming cost V 6 bases and J 0 bases, with 7 bases left between them. The CDR3 DNA reads TGTGCCACCAGTAGTCAGATGAACACTGAAGCTTTCTTT. Protein: CATSSQMNTEAFF.

The rearrangement links TRBV29-1 to TRBJ2-2; 8 nucleotides agree with TRBD2. CDR3 length equals 14 residues. V trimming: 5 bases; J trimming: 1 base; junction bases outside the gene matches: 3. From germline, CDR1 is SQVTM and CDR2 ANQGSEA. The CDR3 nucleotides are TGCAGCGTTTTTCGGGAGGGGAACACCGGGGAGCTGTTTTTT. It is translated as CSVFREGNTGELFF.

The rearrangement links TRBV6-5 to TRBJ1-4; D is ambiguous. The germline V gene has CDR1 MNHEY and CDR2 SVGAGI. Trimming left V 5 bases short and J 6 bases short, with 13 bases between. This CDR3 is 14 amino acids long. CDR3 coding DNA: TGTGCCAGCAGTAAGGAGTCTCGGTATGAAAAACTGTTTTTT. Protein product: CASSKESRYEKLFF.

The chain combines TRBV5-6 with TRBJ2-7; a possible D gene is TRBD2 (6 bases). Germline CDR1 is SGHDT and CDR2 is YYEEEE. The CDR3 runs to 15 residues. Trimming left V 4 bases short and J 7 bases short, with 21 bases between. The CDR3 DNA sequence: TGTGCCAGCAGCCAACCTGGTCGGCGGGATGAAGAGCAGTACTTC. Its protein is CASSQPGRRDEEQYF.

V and J are TRBV11-2 and TRBJ2-5; the D gene is possibly TRBD1 (6 bases). Per germline, CDR1 SGHAT and CDR2 FQNNGV. V shed 2 bases and J shed 1 base, with 11 bases lying between them. The CDR3 sequence is 15 residues long. DNA for the CDR3: TGTGCCAGCAGCTTAATCCGGACAGCCCAAGAGACCCAGTACTTC. It is translated as CASSLIRTAQETQYF.